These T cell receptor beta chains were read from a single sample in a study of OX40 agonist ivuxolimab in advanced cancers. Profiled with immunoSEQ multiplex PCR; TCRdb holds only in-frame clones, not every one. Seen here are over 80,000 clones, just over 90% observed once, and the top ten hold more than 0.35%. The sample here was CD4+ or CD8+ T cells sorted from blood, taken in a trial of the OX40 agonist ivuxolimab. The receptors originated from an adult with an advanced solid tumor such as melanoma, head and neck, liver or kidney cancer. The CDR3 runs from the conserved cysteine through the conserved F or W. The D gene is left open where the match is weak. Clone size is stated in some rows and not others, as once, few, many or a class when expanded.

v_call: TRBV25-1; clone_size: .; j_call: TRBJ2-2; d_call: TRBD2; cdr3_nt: TGTGCCAGCACCCATCGGGGGGGTAACGGGGAGCTGTTTTTT; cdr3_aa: CASTHRGGNGELFF
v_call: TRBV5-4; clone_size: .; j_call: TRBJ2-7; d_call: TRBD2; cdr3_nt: TGTGCCAGCAGCTTGGAGGGAGGGAGCTATACCTTCACGTACGAGCAGTACTTC; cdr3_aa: CASSLEGGSYTFTYEQYF
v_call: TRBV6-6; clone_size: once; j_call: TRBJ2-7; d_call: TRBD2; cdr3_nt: TGTGCCAGCAGCCCCAGACTAGCGGGATCCTACGAGCAGTACTTC; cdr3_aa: CASSPRLAGSYEQYF
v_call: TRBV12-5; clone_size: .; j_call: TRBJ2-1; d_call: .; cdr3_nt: TGTGCTAGTGGTCCGGAACCCTACAATGAGCAGTTCTTC; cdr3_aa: CASGPEPYNEQFF
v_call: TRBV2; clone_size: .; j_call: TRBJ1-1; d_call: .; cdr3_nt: TGTGCCAGCAGTGGGGGGTTGGGAGGCGAAGCTTTCTTT; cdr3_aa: CASSGGLGGEAFF
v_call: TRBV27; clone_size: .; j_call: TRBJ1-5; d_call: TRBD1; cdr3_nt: TGTGCCAGCAGTCCAAGGGGACAGATTAATCAGCCCCAGCATTTT; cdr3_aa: CASSPRGQINQPQHF
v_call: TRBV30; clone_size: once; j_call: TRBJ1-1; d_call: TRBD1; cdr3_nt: TGTGCCTGGAGGACCGGGACAGGGGATATTTGGAACACTGAAGCTTTCTTT; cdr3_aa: CAWRTGTGDIWNTEAFF
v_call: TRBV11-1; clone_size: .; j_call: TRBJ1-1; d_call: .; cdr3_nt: TGTGCCAGCAGCTTAGGAGGTCGAGACACTGAAGCTTTCTTT; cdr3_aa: CASSLGGRDTEAFF
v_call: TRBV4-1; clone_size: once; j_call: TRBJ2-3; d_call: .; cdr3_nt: TGCGCCAGCAGCCAAGGTTCTAGCGAGACAGATACGCAGTATTTT; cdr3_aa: CASSQGSSETDTQYF
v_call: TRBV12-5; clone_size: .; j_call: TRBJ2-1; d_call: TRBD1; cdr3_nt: TGTGCTAGTGGTTTTCTAGGACAGGGTAACAATGAGCAGTTCTTC; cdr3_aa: CASGFLGQGNNEQFF
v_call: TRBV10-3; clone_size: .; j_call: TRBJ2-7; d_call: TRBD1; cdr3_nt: TGTGCCATCAGTGACTTATATAGGGCAGGGGGAGACGAGCAGTACTTC; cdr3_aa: CAISDLYRAGGDEQYF
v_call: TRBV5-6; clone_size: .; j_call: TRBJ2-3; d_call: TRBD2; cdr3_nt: TGTGCCAGCAGCCCAGGGACTAGCGACACAGATACGCAGTATTTT; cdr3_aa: CASSPGTSDTDTQYF
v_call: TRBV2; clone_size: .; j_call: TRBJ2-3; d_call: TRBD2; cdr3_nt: TGTGCCAGCAGTGCCGGGACTAGCGGGAGGATCACAGATACGCAGTATTTT; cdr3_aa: CASSAGTSGRITDTQYF
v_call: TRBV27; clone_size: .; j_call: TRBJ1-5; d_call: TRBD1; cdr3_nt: TGTGCCAGCAGTAGTCAGACAGGGAATAGCAATCAGCCCCAGCATTTT; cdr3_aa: CASSSQTGNSNQPQHF
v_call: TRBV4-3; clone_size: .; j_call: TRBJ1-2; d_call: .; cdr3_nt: TGCGCCAGCAGCCAAGAGACAGACGCCTATGGCTACACCTTC; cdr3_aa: CASSQETDAYGYTF
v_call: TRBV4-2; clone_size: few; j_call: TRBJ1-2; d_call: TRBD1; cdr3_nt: TGTGCCAGCAGCCCCGGGGGACAGGGAGTAAACTATGGCTACACCTTC; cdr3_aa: CASSPGGQGVNYGYTF
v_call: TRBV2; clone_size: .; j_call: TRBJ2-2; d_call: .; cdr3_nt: TGTGCCAGCAGGCGGGACAGATCGAACACCGGGGAGCTGTTTTTT; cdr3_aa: CASRRDRSNTGELFF
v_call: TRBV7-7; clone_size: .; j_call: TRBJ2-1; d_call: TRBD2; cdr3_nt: TGTGCCAGCAGCTTAACTAGCGGGGACAATGAGCAGTTCTTC; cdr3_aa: CASSLTSGDNEQFF
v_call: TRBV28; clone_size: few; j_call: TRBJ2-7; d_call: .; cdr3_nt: TGTGCCAGCAGTCCCGACACCCTCTCCTACGAGCAGTACTTC; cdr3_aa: CASSPDTLSYEQYF
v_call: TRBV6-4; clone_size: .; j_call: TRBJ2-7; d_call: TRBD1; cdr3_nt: TGTGCCAGCAGGGAAGGACAGGCAGCACCCAACGTGTACGAGCAGTACTTC; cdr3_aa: CASREGQAAPNVYEQYF
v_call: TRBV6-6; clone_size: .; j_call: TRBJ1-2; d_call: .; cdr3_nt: TGTGCCAGCAGTTACTCCGGGGGGGTCTATGGCTACACCTTC; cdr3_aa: CASSYSGGVYGYTF
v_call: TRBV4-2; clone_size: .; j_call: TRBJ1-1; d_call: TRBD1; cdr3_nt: TGTGCCAGCAGCCTACAGACAGGGGGCAGGAACACTGAAGCTTTCTTT; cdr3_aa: CASSLQTGGRNTEAFF
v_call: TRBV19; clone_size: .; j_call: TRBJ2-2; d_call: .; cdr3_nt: TGTGCCAGTAGTATACTAGCGTCAACCGGGGAGCTGTTTTTT; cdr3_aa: CASSILASTGELFF
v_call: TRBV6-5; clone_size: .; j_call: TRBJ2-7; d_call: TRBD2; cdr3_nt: TGTGCCAGCAGTTATCTACTAGCGGAGGGAGAGCAGTACTTC; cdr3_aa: CASSYLLAEGEQYF
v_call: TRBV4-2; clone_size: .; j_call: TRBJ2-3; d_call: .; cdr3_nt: TGTGCCAGCAGCCAAGAGAGGGGGGTTGGGCAAGGTACGCAGTATTTT; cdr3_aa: CASSQERGVGQGTQYF
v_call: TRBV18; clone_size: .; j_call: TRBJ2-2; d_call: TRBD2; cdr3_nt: TGTGCCAGCTCACAGGAGAGACTAGCGCTGAACACCGGGGAGCTGTTTTTT; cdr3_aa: CASSQERLALNTGELFF
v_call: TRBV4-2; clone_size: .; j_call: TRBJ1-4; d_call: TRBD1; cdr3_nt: TGTGCCAGCAGCCAAGAAGGGACAGGGGGTGAAAAACTGTTTTTT; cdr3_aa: CASSQEGTGGEKLFF
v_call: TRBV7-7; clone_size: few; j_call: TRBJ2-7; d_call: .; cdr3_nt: TGTGCTAGCAGCCCCCAGACAGGTTTAGGCGAGCAGTACTTC; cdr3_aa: CASSPQTGLGEQYF
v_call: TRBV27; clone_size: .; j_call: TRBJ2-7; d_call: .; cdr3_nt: TGTGCCAGCAGTGACCCCTTTGGGTTCGAGCAGTACTTC; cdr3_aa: CASSDPFGFEQYF